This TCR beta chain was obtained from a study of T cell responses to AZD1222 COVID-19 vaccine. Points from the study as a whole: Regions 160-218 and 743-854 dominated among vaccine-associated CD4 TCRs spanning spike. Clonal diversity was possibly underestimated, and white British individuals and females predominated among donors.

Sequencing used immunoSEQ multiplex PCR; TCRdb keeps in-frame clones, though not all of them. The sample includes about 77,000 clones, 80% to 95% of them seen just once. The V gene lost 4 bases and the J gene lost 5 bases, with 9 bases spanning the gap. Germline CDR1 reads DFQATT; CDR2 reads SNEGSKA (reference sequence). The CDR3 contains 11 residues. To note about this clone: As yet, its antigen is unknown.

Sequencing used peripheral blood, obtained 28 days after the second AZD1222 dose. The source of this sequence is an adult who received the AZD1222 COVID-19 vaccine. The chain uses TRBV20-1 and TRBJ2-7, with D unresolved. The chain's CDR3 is CSANNQHEQYF. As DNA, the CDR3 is TGCAGTGCTAACAATCAGCACGAGCAGTACTTC.